Detailed here is one T cell receptor beta chain. Its specificity is not known. Per the germline V gene, CDR1 is SGHDN and CDR2 is FVKESK. This CDR3 contains 14 residues. The V end was cut by 9 bases, the J end by 4 bases, with 19 bases between. This sample stems from a study of beta chain features in type 1 diabetes. As for the study in general: Healthy donors and patients showed comparable age, gender and cell yields.

Based on CD45RO/CCR7/CD25/CD127/CD95/CD27, CD4+ regulatory, stem cell-like memory, naive and central memory cells were sorted. Overall study results and limits: Whether HLA type affects TCRB rearrangement stayed undetermined in the present work. When Type 1 diabetes patients were examined, their TCRB CDR3s proved moderately but significantly shorter in all four CD4+ subsets.

Isolated RNA was reverse transcribed in full, so expressed TCRB transcripts were sequenced. Libraries were prepared by immunoSEQ multiplex PCR; TCRdb keeps only in-frame clonotypes and omits some of them. The table records under 550,000 clones, approximately 10% of them present only once. Material for sequencing was naive CD4+ T cells from blood. The TCR originated in a woman aged 18-29 years in good health. The V and J genes are TRBV14 and TRBJ2-7; tentative D call: TRBD1 (6 bases). The CDR3 is CASHETGCEYEQYV. The CDR3 bases are TGTGCCAGTCACGAAACAGGGTGCGAGTACGAGCAGTACGTC.